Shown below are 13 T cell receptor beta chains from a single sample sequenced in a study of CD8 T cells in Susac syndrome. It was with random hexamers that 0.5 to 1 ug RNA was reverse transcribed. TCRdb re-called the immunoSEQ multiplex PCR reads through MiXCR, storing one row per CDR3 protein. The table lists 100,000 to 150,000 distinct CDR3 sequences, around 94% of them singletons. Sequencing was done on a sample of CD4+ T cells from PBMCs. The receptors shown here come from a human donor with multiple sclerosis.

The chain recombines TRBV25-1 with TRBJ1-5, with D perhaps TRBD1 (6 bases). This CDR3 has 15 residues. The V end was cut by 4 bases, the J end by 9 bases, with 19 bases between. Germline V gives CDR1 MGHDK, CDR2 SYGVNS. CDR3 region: CASSAAGGEFRPQHF. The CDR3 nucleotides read TGTGCCAGCAGTGCGGCCGGGGGCGAGTTCAGGCCCCAGCATTTT.

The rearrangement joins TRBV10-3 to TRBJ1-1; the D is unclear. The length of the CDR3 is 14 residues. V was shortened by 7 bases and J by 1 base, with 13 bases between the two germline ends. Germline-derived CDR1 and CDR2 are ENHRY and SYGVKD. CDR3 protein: CAITVSSRNTEAFF. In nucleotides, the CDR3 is TGTGCCATCACAGTATCGAGCAGGAACACTGAAGCTTTCTTT.

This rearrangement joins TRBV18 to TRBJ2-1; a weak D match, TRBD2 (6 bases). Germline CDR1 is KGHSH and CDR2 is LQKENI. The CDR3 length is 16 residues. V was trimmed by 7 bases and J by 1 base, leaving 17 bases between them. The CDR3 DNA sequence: TGTGCCAGCTTCCCCCGACTAAGCGGGTCCTACAATGAGCAGTTCTTC. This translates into CASFPRLSGSYNEQFF.

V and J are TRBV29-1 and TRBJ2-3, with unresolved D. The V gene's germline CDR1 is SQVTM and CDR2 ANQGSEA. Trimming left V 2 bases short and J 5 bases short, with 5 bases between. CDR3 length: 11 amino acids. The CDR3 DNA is TGCAGCGTTGAACTGTTAGATACGCAGTATTTT. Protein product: CSVELLDTQYF.

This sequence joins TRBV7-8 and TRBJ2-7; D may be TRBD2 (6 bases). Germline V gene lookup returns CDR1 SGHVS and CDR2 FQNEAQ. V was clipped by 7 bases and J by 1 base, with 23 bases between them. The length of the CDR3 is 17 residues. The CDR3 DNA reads TGTGCCAGCAACCTACCGGGGTGGGACTTCGCATCCTACGAGCAGTACTTC. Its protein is CASNLPGWDFASYEQYF.

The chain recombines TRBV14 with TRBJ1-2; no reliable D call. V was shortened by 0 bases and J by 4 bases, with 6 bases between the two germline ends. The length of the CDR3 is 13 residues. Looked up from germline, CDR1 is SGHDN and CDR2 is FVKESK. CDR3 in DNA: TGTGCCAGCAGCCAAGATTTGAGCTATGGCTACACCTTC. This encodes CASSQDLSYGYTF.

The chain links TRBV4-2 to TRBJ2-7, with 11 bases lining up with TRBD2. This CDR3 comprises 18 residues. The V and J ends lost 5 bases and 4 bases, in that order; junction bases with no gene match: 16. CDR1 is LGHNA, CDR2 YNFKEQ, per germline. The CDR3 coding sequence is TGTGCCAGCAGCGCCCGGGGAGATAGCGGGGGGGCGGCATACGAGCAGTACTTC. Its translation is CASSARGDSGGAAYEQYF.

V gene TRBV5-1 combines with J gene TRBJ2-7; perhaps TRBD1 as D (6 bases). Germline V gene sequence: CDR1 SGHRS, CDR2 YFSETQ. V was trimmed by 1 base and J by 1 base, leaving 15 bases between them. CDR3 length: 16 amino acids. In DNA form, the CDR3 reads TGCGCCAGCAGCTTGACTACAGGGTTCGGATCCTACGAGCAGTACTTC. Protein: CASSLTTGFGSYEQYF.

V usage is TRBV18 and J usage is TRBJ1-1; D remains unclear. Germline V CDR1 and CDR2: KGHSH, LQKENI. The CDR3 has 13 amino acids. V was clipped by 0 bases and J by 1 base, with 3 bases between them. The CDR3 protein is CASSPPANTEAFF. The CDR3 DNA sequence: TGTGCCAGCTCACCACCGGCGAACACTGAAGCTTTCTTT. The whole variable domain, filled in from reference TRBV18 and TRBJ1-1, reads NAGVMQNPRHLVRRRGQEARLRCSPMKGHSHVYWYRQLPEEGLKFMVYLQKENIIDESGMPKERFSAEFPKEGPSILRIQQVVRGDSAAYFCASSPPANTEAFFGQGTRLTVV.

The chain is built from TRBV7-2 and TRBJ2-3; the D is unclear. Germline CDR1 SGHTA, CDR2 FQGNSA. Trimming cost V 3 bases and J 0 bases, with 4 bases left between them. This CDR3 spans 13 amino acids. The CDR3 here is CASSFLSTDTQYF. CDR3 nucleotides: TGTGCCAGCAGCTTTCTCAGCACAGATACGCAGTATTTT.

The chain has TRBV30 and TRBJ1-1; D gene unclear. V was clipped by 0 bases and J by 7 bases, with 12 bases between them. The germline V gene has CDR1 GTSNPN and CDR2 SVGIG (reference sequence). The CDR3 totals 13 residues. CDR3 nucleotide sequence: TGTGCCTGGAGTGTAGCGTCTGATTTTGAAGCTTTCTTT. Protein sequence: CAWSVASDFEAFF.

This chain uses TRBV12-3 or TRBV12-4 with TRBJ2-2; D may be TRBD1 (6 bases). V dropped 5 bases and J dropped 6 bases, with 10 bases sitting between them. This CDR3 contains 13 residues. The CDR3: CASSLQGPGELFF. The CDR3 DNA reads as TGTGCCAGCAGTCTACAGGGACCCGGGGAGCTGTTTTTT.

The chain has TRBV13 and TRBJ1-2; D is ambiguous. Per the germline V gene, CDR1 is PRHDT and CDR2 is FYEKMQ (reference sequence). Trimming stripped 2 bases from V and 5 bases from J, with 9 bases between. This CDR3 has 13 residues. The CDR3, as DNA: TGTGCCAGCAGCTTATGGCTGCATTATGGCTACACCTTC. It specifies CASSLWLHYGYTF.